The next 2 T cell receptor beta chains were all read from a single sample in a study of blood T cells in healthy people across ages. Using a J-beta primer mix together with a sample-barcoded 5' primer, a second PCR was run for roughly 6 to 11 cycles. MiXCR, applied by TCRdb to the 5' RACE reads, yields one record per CDR3 protein. The data hold approximately 1.5 million distinct CDR3 sequences, with around 35% observed a single time. Sequenced input: blood. Receptor source: a woman in her twenties or thirties in good health.

The rearrangement uses TRBV5-6 and TRBJ1-1; 8 nucleotides match TRBD1. V lost 3 bases and J lost 7; bases outside the gene matches: 5. CDR3 size: 13 residues. Looked up from germline, CDR1 is SGHDT and CDR2 is YYEEEE. In DNA, the CDR3 is TGTGCCAGCAGCTCGGACAGGGCACATGAAGCTTTCTTT. Amino acids: CASSSDRAHEAFF.

This chain uses TRBV6-2 or TRBV6-3 with TRBJ2-7, with D possibly TRBD1 on 6 matching bases. CDR3 length: 12 residues. The germline CDR1 and CDR2 sequences are MNHEY and SVGEGT. Trimming stripped 6 bases from V and 7 bases from J, with 13 bases between. The CDR3 DNA is TGTGCCAGCAGGAGGGGGTCCGGAGAGCAGTACTTC. Protein: CASRRGSGEQYF.